What follows are 26 T cell receptor beta chains derived from one specimen sequenced in a study of PD-L1 blockade in urothelial cancer. This table comes from immunoSEQ multiplex PCR, and its TCRdb copy is limited to in-frame clones, with some not included. The table shows about 95,000 clones, with around 90% occurring only once. Noted time point: pretreatment peripheral blood. The sample consisted of PBMCs, taken around atezolizumab (anti-PD-L1) treatment. These receptors were collected from a man aged 55 to 70 with urothelial cancer.

The V call is TRBV7-9, the J call TRBJ1-5, with 7 bases identical to TRBD1. The CDR3 has 16 amino acids. CDR1 is SEHNR and CDR2 is FQNEAQ in the germline V gene (reference sequence). V shed 1 base, J shed 4 bases, and the junction held 7 bases outside the gene matches. CDR3 region: CASSLGWDSANQPQHF. CDR3 sequence (DNA): TGTGCCAGCAGCTTAGGCTGGGACAGCGCTAATCAGCCCCAGCATTTT.

The chain combines TRBV5-1 with TRBJ1-2; 9 bases agree with TRBD1. The CDR3 runs 15 residues. V trimming: 3 bases; J trimming: 8 bases; junction bases outside the gene matches: 11. CDR1 and CDR2 (germline): SGHRS, YFSETQ. CDR3 in amino acids: CASSSPGQGAIGYTF. The DNA of the CDR3 is TGCGCCAGCAGCTCCCCGGGACAGGGAGCCATCGGCTACACCTTC.

This chain links TRBV11-2 with TRBJ2-7, with a weak D call TRBD1 (6 bases). Per the germline V gene, CDR1 is SGHAT and CDR2 is FQNNGV. V dropped 4 bases and J dropped 5 bases, with 24 bases sitting between them. The CDR3 runs to 17 residues. DNA for the CDR3: TGTGCCAGCAGCTATCCTCACTACAGGGAAAAAGGTCACGAGCAGTACTTC. Translation gives CASSYPHYREKGHEQYF.

The V gene is TRBV4-1, the J gene TRBJ2-1, with 7 bases identical to TRBD1. Germline V gene sequence: CDR1 MGHRA, CDR2 YSYEKL. The CDR3 totals 15 residues. After removal of 5 bases from V and 8 bases from J, the junction contained 12 bases not matched to a gene. The CDR3 region is CASSSLDERGHEQFF. CDR3 in DNA: TGCGCCAGCAGCTCATTGGACGAAAGGGGGCATGAGCAGTTCTTC.

The chain joins TRBV4-3 to TRBJ2-7, with TRBD2 matching 11 bases. This CDR3 is 15 amino acids long. Trimming removed 3 bases from V and 0 bases from J; junction bases left unmatched: 1. Looked up from germline, CDR1 is LGHNA and CDR2 is YSLEER. CDR3 region: CASSQTSGVSYEQYF. Here the CDR3 DNA reads TGCGCCAGCAGCCAGACTAGCGGGGTCTCCTACGAGCAGTACTTC.

Of note for this clone: This CDR3 is also generated by other DNA sequences in the sample. V is TRBV27 and J is TRBJ1-1; D is uncertain. Germline CDR1 is MNHEY and CDR2 is SMNVEV (reference sequence). Trimming removed 3 bases from V and 1 base from J, with 6 bases in between. The CDR3 sequence is 13 residues long. CDR3 DNA sequence: TGTGCCAGCAGTTTGCCCGGGAACACTGAAGCTTTCTTT. Translated, it gives CASSLPGNTEAFF.

The genes are TRBV10-3 and TRBJ2-5, with D tentatively TRBD1 (7 bases). This CDR3 is built from 13 residues. Germline values: CDR1 ENHRY, CDR2 SYGVKD. Deletions cut 8 bases from V and 0 bases from J, with 10 bases between. Written as DNA, the CDR3 is TGTGCCATCGGCAGGGGGGACCAAGAGACCCAGTACTTC. Its translation: CAIGRGDQETQYF.

The chain couples TRBV7-8 to TRBJ2-2; 13 bases map to TRBD2. J was trimmed by 1 base and V by 4 bases; bases with no gene match: 6. From germline, CDR1 is SGHVS and CDR2 FQNEAQ. The CDR3 extends over 18 amino acids. CDR3: CASSYGTSGVVNTGELFF. The DNA of the CDR3 is TGTGCCAGCAGCTACGGGACTAGCGGGGTGGTGAACACCGGGGAGCTGTTTTTT.

The table lists this clone with a few counts. This rearrangement joins TRBV5-1 to TRBJ2-3, with 8 bases matching TRBD2. The germline V gene has CDR1 SGHRS and CDR2 YFSETQ. The CDR3 covers 16 residues. V was clipped by 4 bases and J by 6 bases; unmatched bases: 13. The CDR3 here is CASSPGVAGGRDTQYF. In DNA, the CDR3 is TGCGCCAGCAGCCCGGGAGTGGCGGGGGGTCGGGATACGCAGTATTTT.

CDR3 amino acids: CASRRSEGGSYGYTF. CDR3 bases: TGCGCCAGCAGAAGGTCCGAGGGGGGGAGCTATGGCTACACCTTC. The chain has TRBV5-1 and TRBJ1-2; possibly TRBD1 for D (6 bases). The CDR3 is 15 residues long. Trimming removed 5 bases from V and 4 bases from J, with 18 bases in between. CDR1 is SGHRS and CDR2 is YFSETQ in the germline V gene.

The CDR3 region is CAISELGQGNSYEQYF. The CDR3 nucleotides read TGTGCCATCAGTGAACTTGGGCAGGGGAACTCCTACGAGCAGTACTTC. This sequence joins TRBV10-3 and TRBJ2-7; D possibly corresponds to TRBD1 (6 bases). The CDR3 length is 16 residues. Trimming took 3 bases from V and 0 from J, leaving 15 bases between them. CDR1 and CDR2 (germline): ENHRY, SYGVKD.

V usage is TRBV28 and J usage is TRBJ2-7; 14 bases match TRBD2. The CDR3 covers 15 residues. With 5 bases clipped from V and 7 bases from J, the junction kept 7 bases outside the gene matches. Germline-derived CDR1 and CDR2 are MDHEN and SYDVKM. CDR3 in DNA: TGTGCCAGCAGTCTTCGGACTAGCGGGGGGCATGAGCAGTACTTC. It yields the protein CASSLRTSGGHEQYF.

V gene TRBV4-1 combines with J gene TRBJ2-1; tentatively, D is TRBD2 (7 bases). Trimming cost V 4 bases and J 4 bases, with 17 bases left between them. This CDR3 region has 16 residues. CDR1 and CDR2 from the germline V gene are MGHRA and YSYEKL. The CDR3 here is CASSPTRGGRYNEQFF. CDR3 in DNA: TGCGCCAGCAGCCCAACTAGGGGGGGACGATACAATGAGCAGTTCTTC.

The chain is built from TRBV19 and TRBJ1-2; D is unresolved. Germline CDR1 LNHDA, CDR2 SQIVND (reference sequence). CDR3 size: 15 residues. The germline V and J ends were trimmed by 9 bases and 0 bases, with 17 bases remaining between them. The CDR3 here is CASTISGLPNYGYTF. The CDR3 DNA sequence: TGTGCCAGCACCATTTCTGGCCTCCCTAACTATGGCTACACCTTC.

This sequence joins TRBV5-4 and TRBJ1-6; the D is unclear. This CDR3 is 16 amino acids long. CDR1 is SGHNT, CDR2 YYREEE, per germline (reference sequence). Between the trimmed V and J ends, which lost 0 bases and 0 bases, there was a span of 7 bases. CDR3 nucleotide sequence: TGTGCCAGCAGCTTGGCCGGGAGCTCCTATAATTCACCCCTCCACTTT. Protein product: CASSLAGSSYNSPLHF.

The J gene is TRBJ2-5, the V gene TRBV28; 12 bases are shared with TRBD1. CDR1 is MDHEN and CDR2 is SYDVKM in the germline V gene. This CDR3 spans 16 amino acids. The V and J ends lost 3 bases and 5 bases, in that order; junction bases with no gene match: 7. This chain's CDR3 is CASSFRDRGLIETQYF. The CDR3 DNA reads as TGTGCCAGCAGTTTTCGGGACAGGGGGCTTATTGAGACCCAGTACTTC.

With regard to this clone: Other DNA sequences within the sample encode an identical CDR3. V is TRBV28 and J is TRBJ1-1; the D gene is possibly TRBD1 (6 bases). CDR3 length: 13 residues. Germline CDR1 and CDR2: MDHEN and SYDVKM. V was shortened by 6 bases and J by 6 bases, with 14 bases between the two germline ends. The CDR3 DNA follows: TGTGCCAGCAGGACAGGCGGTTGGGCTGAAGCTTTCTTT. Amino acid sequence: CASRTGGWAEAFF.

V usage is TRBV18 and J usage is TRBJ2-7, with 7 nucleotides matching TRBD2. The trim removed 5 bases at V and 3 bases at J, leaving 7 bases unmatched. Germline loops: CDR1 KGHSH, CDR2 LQKENI. This CDR3 region has 14 residues. The DNA of the CDR3 is TGTGCCAGCTCATCGAGCGGGGAGAACTACGAGCAGTACTTC. Its protein product is CASSSSGENYEQYF.

The V and J genes are TRBV28 and TRBJ2-5, with TRBD1 identical over 8 bases. The CDR3 loop spans 16 amino acids. The germline CDR1 and CDR2 sequences are MDHEN and SYDVKM. Losses at the gene ends were 6 bases for V and 2 bases for J; bases not matched to a gene: 11. The CDR3 DNA reads as TGTGCCAGCAGCCTCTCCGGGACAGGATTTCAAGAGACCCAGTACTTC. It specifies CASSLSGTGFQETQYF.

The chain links TRBV5-6 to TRBJ1-6, with no clear D. The CDR3 is 15 amino acids. Trimming left V 7 bases short and J 6 bases short, with 17 bases between. CDR1 is SGHDT, CDR2 YYEEEE, per germline. The CDR3 region is CASALRTSANSPLHF. CDR3 coding DNA: TGTGCCAGCGCGCTTAGGACTTCCGCTAATTCACCCCTCCACTTT. The whole variable domain, remainder taken from reference TRBV5-6 and TRBJ1-6, is DAGVTQSPTHLIKTRGQQVTLRCSPKSGHDTVSWYQQALGQGPQFIFQYYEEEERQRGNFPDRFSGHQFPNYSSELNVNALLLGDSALYLCASALRTSANSPLHFGNGTRLTVT.

The chain employs TRBV10-2 and TRBJ2-7, with a tentative D call TRBD2 (6 bases). Germline V CDR1 and CDR2: WSHSY, SAAADI. The CDR3 is 14 residues long. V lost 6 bases to trimming and J lost 0 bases, with 12 bases between them. In DNA, the CDR3 is TGCGCCAGCAGAGCGGGTTCTAGCTCCTACGAGCAGTACTTC. As protein: CASRAGSSSYEQYF.

This clone was seen more than once but under ten times. The chain's CDR3 is CASRGGTEAFF. The CDR3 nucleotides are TGTGCCAGCAGAGGGGGCACTGAAGCTTTCTTT. The rearrangement uses TRBV6-5 and TRBJ1-1; TRBD1 is a possible D gene (6 bases). The CDR3 runs to 11 residues. The germline CDR1 and CDR2 sequences are MNHEY and SVGAGI. Trimming removed 6 bases from V and 4 bases from J, with 6 bases in between.

The chain joins TRBV9 to TRBJ2-5; 13 nucleotides align to TRBD2. V was pared by 4 bases and J by 5 bases, with 11 bases of the junction left unmatched. This CDR3 is 17 amino acids long. Germline V gene data show CDR1 as SGDLS and CDR2 as YYNGEE. CDR3 region: CASSPSLGTSGTETQYF. In DNA form, the CDR3 reads TGTGCCAGCAGCCCCTCCCTCGGGACTAGCGGGACGGAGACCCAGTACTTC.

This clone was counted a few times. The rearrangement links TRBV19 to TRBJ1-5, with 8 bases matching TRBD1. Germline values: CDR1 LNHDA, CDR2 SQIVND (reference sequence). The CDR3 is made up of 16 amino acids. V trimming: 4 bases; J trimming: 4 bases; junction bases outside the gene matches: 9. CDR3 nucleotides: TGTGCCAGTAGTAACGCGGCAGGGGGCGCGAATCAGCCCCAGCATTTT. Its protein is CASSNAAGGANQPQHF.

The V call is TRBV4-2, the J call TRBJ1-1; D perhaps matches TRBD1 (5 bases). This CDR3 contains 16 residues. Between the trimmed V and J ends, which lost 4 bases and 1 base, there was a span of 16 bases. Germline CDR1 and CDR2: LGHNA and YNFKEQ. The CDR3 DNA reads TGTGCCAGCAGCCCCCGCCTAGCGGGGCCGAACACTGAAGCTTTCTTT. Translation gives CASSPRLAGPNTEAFF.

The CDR3 DNA follows: TGTGCCAGCAGGCCTAGCGGGAGTGGGGGTGAGCAGTTCTTC. Translated: CASRPSGSGGEQFF. The V call is TRBV14, the J call TRBJ2-1; 10 nucleotides match TRBD2. After removal of 6 bases from V and 9 bases from J, the junction contained 8 bases not matched to a gene. CDR1 SGHDN and CDR2 FVKESK come from the germline V gene. The CDR3 has 14 amino acids.